Included here is one T cell receptor (beta chain) sequence, with context. Its antigen is unknown. Extracted RNA was reverse transcribed into cDNA, the sequencing template. The protocol was immunoSEQ multiplex PCR, while the TCRdb copy is restricted to in-frame clones and leaves out a portion. This sample yields 100,000 or so clones, of which about three fifths are seen a single time; roughly 17% belongs to the top ten. The sample's treatment: oral pan-JAK inhibitor, 5-10 mg twice daily. The source of the sample is a study of CD8+ T cells in alopecia areata. Study context: Scoring of severity for treated patients was based on percentage of affected scalp area.

Germline values: CDR1 SGHDT, CDR2 YYEEEE. The CDR3 is 15 amino acids. The germline V and J ends were trimmed by 2 bases and 1 base, with 12 bases remaining between them. General study findings and limits: A great number of expanded lesional clones endured in scalp and blood during tofacitinib. Only a single nonresponder existed, so baseline CD8+ expansion links stay unclear.

Specimen: CD8+ T cells sorted from blood, collected at approximately week 56, from a patient treated with tofacitinib. The receptor's source is a human donor with alopecia areata. The rearrangement uses TRBV5-6 and TRBJ2-5; D remains ambiguous. CDR3 amino acids: CASSFASRPQETQYF. CDR3 DNA: TGTGCCAGCAGCTTTGCATCACGCCCCCAAGAGACCCAGTACTTC.